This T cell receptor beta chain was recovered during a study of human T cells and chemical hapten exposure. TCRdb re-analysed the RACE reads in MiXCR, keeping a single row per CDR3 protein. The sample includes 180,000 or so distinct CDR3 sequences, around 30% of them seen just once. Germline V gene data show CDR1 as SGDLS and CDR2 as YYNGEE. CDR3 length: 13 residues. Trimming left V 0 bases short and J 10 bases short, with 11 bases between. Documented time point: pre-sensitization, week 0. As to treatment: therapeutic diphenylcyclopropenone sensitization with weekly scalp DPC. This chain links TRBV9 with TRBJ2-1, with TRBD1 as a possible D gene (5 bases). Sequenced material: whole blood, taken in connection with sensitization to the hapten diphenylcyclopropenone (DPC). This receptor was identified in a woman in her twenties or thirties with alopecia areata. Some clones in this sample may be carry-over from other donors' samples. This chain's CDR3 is CASSVDVGQEQFF. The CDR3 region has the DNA TGTGCCAGCAGCGTAGATGTGGGGCAAGAGCAGTTCTTC.